Described below is a single T cell receptor beta chain sequence and its context. The source of the sample is a study of cytotoxic CD8 clonotypes in ibrutinib-treated CLL. Using immunoSEQ multiplex PCR, the repertoire was profiled, and TCRdb retains in-frame clones only, with some absent. The table includes around 310,000 clones, approximately 80% detected once. V lost 6 bases, J lost 8 bases, and 6 bases stayed unmatched. This CDR3 contains 15 residues. Germline values: CDR1 MGHDK, CDR2 SYGVNS. This specimen was PBMCs, taken before ibrutinib treatment. V is TRBV25-1 and J is TRBJ2-3, with 15 bases lining up with TRBD2. The TCR was taken from a human donor with chronic lymphocytic leukemia. CDR3 sequence (DNA): TGTGCCAGCAGCCGGGGACTAGCGGGAGGCGGTACGCAGTATTTT. As protein: CASSRGLAGGGTQYF.